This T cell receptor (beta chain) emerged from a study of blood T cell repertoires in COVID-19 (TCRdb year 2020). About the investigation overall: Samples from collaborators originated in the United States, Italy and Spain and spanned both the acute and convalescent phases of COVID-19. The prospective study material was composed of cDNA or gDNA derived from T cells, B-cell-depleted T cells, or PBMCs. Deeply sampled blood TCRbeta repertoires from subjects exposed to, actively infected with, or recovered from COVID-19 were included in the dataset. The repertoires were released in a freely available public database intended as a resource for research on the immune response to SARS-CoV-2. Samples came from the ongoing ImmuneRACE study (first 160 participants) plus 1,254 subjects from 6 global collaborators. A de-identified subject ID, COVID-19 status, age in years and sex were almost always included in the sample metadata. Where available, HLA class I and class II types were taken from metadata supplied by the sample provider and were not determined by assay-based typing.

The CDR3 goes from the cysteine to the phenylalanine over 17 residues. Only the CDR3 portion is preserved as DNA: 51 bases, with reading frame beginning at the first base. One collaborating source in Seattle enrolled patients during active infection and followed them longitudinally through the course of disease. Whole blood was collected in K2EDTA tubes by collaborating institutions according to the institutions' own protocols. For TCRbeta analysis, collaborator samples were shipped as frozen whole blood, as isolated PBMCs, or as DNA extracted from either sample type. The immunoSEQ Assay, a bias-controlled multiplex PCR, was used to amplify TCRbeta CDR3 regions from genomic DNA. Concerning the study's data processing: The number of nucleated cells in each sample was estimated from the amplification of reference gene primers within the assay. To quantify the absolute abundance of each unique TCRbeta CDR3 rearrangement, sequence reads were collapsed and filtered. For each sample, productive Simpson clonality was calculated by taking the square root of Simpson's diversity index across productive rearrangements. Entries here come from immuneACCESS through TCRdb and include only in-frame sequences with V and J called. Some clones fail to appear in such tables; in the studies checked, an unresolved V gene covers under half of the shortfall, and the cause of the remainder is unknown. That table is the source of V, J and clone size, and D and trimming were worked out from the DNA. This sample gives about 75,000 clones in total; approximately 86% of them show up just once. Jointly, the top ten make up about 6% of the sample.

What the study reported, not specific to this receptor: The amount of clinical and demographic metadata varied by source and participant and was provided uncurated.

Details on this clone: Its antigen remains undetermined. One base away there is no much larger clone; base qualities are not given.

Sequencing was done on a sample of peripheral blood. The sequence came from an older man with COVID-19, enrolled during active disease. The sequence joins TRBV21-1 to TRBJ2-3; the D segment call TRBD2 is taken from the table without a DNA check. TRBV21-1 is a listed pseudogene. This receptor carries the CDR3 CASSKAVGEIPTDTQYF. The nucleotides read TGTGCCAGCAGCAAAGCGGTCGGGGAGATTCCCACAGATACGCAGTATTTT.